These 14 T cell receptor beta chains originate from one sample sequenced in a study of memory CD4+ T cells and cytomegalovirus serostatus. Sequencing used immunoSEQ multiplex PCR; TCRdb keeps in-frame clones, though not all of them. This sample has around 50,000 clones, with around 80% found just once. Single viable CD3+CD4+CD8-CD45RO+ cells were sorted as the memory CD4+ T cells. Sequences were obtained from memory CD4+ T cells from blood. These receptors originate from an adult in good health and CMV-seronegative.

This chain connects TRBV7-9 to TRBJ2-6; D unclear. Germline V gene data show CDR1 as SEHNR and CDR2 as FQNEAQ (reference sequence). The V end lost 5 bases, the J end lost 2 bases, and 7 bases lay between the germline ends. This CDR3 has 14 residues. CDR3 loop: CASSQPTGANVLTF. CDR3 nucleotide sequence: TGTGCCAGCAGCCAACCCACTGGGGCCAACGTCCTGACTTTC.

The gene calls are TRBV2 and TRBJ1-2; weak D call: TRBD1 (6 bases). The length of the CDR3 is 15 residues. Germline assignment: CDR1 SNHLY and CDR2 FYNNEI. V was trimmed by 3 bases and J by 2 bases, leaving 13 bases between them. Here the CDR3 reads CASSDGGGMNYGYTF. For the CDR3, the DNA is TGTGCCAGCAGTGACGGAGGGGGAATGAACTATGGCTACACCTTC. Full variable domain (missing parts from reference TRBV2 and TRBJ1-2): EPEVTQTPSHQVTQMGQEVILRCVPISNHLYFYWYRQILGQKVEFLVSFYNNEISEKSEIFDDQFSVERPDGSNFTLKIRSTKLEDSAMYFCASSDGGGMNYGYTFGSGTRLTVV.

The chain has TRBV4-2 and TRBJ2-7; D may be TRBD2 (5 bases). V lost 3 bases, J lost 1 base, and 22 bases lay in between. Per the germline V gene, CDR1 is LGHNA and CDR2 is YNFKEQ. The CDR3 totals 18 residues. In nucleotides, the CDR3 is TGTGCCAGCAGCCATCGTGATACTAGTCGCGGGTCTTCCTACGAGCAGTACTTC. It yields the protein CASSHRDTSRGSSYEQYF.

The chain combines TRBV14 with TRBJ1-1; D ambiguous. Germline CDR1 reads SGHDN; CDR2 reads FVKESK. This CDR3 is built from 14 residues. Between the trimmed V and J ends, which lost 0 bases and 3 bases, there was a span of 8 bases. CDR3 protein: CASSQDVFDTEAFF. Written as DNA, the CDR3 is TGTGCCAGCAGCCAAGATGTGTTTGACACTGAAGCTTTCTTT.

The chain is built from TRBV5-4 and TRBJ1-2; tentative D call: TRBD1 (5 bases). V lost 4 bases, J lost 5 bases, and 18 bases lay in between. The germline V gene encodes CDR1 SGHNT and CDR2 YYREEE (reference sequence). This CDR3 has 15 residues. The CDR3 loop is CASSTPGTSSYGYTF. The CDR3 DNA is TGTGCCAGCAGCACCCCGGGGACTTCTTCGTATGGCTACACCTTC.

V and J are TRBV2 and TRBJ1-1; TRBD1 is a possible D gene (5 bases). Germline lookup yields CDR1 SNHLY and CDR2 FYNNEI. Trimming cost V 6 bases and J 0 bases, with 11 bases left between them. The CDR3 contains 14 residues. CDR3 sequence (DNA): TGTGCCAGCAGAAAGACAGAAATGAACACTGAAGCTTTCTTT. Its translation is CASRKTEMNTEAFF.

The CDR3 sequence is CASSGRVGVGETQYF. In DNA, the CDR3 is TGTGCCAGCTCCGGCCGAGTGGGAGTTGGGGAGACCCAGTACTTC. The rearrangement uses TRBV18 and TRBJ2-5, with D possibly matching TRBD2 (5 bases). The V end was cut by 6 bases, the J end by 5 bases, with 19 bases between. Looked up from germline, CDR1 is KGHSH and CDR2 is LQKENI. The CDR3 loop spans 15 amino acids.

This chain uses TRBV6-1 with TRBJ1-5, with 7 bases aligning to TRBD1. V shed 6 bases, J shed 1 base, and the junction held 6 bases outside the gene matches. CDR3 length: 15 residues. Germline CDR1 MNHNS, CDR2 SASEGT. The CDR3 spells CASSGRQGSNQPQHF. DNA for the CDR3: TGTGCCAGCAGCGGCCGACAGGGAAGCAATCAGCCCCAGCATTTT.

The CDR3 protein is CASSLAQNTGELFF. DNA for the CDR3: TGTGCCAGCAGCTTGGCACAGAACACCGGGGAGCTGTTTTTT. J is TRBJ2-2 and V is TRBV4-2; D unresolved. Germline lookup yields CDR1 LGHNA and CDR2 YNFKEQ. The CDR3 runs 14 residues. V was shortened by 5 bases and J by 1 base, with 8 bases between the two germline ends.

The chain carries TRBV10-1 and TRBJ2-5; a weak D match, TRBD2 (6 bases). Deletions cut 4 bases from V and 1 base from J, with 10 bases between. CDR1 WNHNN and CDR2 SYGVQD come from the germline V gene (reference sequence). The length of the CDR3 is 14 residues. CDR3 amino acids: CASSGGRSQETQYF. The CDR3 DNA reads TGCGCCAGCAGTGGGGGGAGGTCCCAAGAGACCCAGTACTTC.

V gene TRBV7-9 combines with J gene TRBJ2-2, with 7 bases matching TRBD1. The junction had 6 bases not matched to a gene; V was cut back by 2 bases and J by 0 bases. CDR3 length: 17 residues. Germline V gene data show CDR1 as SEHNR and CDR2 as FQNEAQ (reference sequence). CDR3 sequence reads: CASSLSVTGTNTGELFF. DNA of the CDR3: TGTGCCAGCAGCTTATCTGTGACAGGGACGAACACCGGGGAGCTGTTTTTT.

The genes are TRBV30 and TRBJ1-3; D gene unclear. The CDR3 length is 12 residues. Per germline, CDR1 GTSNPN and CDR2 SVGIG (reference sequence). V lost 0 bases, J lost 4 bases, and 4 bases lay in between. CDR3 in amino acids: CAWSVFGNTIYF. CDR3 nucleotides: TGTGCCTGGAGTGTTTTCGGAAACACCATATATTTT.

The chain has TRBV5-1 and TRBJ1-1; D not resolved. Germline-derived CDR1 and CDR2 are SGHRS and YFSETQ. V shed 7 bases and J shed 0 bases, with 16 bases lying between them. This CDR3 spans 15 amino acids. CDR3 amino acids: CASPCSNHMNTEAFF. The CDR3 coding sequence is TGCGCCAGCCCCTGTTCCAACCACATGAACACTGAAGCTTTCTTT.

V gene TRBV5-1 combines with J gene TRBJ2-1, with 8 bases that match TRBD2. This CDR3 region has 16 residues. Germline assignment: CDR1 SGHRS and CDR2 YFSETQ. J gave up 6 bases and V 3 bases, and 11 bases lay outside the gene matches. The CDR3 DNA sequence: TGCGCCAGCAGCTCCTCCGGAACTAGCGGACGCAATGAGCAGTTCTTC. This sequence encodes CASSSSGTSGRNEQFF. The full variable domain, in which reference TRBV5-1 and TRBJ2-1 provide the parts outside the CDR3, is KAGVTQTPRYLIKTRGQQVTLSCSPISGHRSVSWYQQTPGQGLQFLFEYFSETQRNKGNFPGRFSGRQFSNSRSEMNVSTLELGDSALYLCASSSSGTSGRNEQFFGPGTRLTVL.